A selection of T cell receptor beta chains follows, all from one sample in a study of patients and donors after allogeneic stem cell transplantation. TCRdb processed the RT-PCR reads anew with MiXCR; each CDR3 protein has one entry. The repertoire holds some 24,000 distinct CDR3 sequences, with 40% to 45% as singletons. Sequenced material: blood, either unsorted or a sorted T cell fraction (not recorded which). These receptors were obtained from a human donor who was either an allogeneic HSCT recipient or a stem cell or donor lymphocyte infusion donor (not recorded which). It is not recorded whose cells these are; they may come from a transplant donor. Both conserved end residues are part of each CDR3. The D gene is left open where the match is weak. Where a row states a size, it is once, few, many or the class of an expanded clone; other rows omit it.

clone_size: NA; d_call: NA; j_call: TRBJ2-3; v_call: TRBV20-1; cdr3_nt: TGCAGTGCTAGGACTGGCCTCACAGATACGCAGTATTTT; cdr3_aa: CSARTGLTDTQYF
clone_size: once; d_call: NA; j_call: TRBJ2-5; v_call: TRBV9; cdr3_nt: TGTGCCAGCAGCGTAGGGGTATTCCAAGAGACCCAGTACTTC; cdr3_aa: CASSVGVFQETQYF
clone_size: NA; d_call: NA; j_call: TRBJ1-2; v_call: TRBV12-3/TRBV12-4; cdr3_nt: TGTGCCAGCAGTTTAATTAAGGGTCCTATCTATGGCTACACCTTC; cdr3_aa: CASSLIKGPIYGYTF
clone_size: NA; d_call: NA; j_call: TRBJ2-7; v_call: TRBV28; cdr3_nt: TGTGCCAGCAGTTTAGCGGGAAGTTACGAGCAGTACTTC; cdr3_aa: CASSLAGSYEQYF
clone_size: NA; d_call: NA; j_call: TRBJ2-2; v_call: TRBV5-1; cdr3_nt: TGCGCCAGCAGCTTGGCCGCTATCACCGGGGAGCTGTTTTTT; cdr3_aa: CASSLAAITGELFF
clone_size: NA; d_call: NA; j_call: TRBJ1-4; v_call: TRBV3-1; cdr3_nt: TGTGCCAGCAGCCAAGATCCACCACCAAAACTGTTTTTT; cdr3_aa: CASSQDPPPKLFF
clone_size: NA; d_call: NA; j_call: TRBJ2-2; v_call: TRBV3-1; cdr3_nt: TGTGCCAGCAGCCTTGGGACTCGCAGGGAGCTGTTTTTT; cdr3_aa: CASSLGTRRELFF
clone_size: NA; d_call: TRBD2; j_call: TRBJ2-1; v_call: TRBV27; cdr3_nt: TGTGCCAGCAGCCCCTTGATCGGACTAGCGGGCTACAATGAGCAGTTCTTC; cdr3_aa: CASSPLIGLAGYNEQFF
clone_size: NA; d_call: NA; j_call: TRBJ2-7; v_call: TRBV5-5; cdr3_nt: TGTGCCAGCAGCCCCTTTTCAGGGAGGTCCTACGAGCAGTACTTC; cdr3_aa: CASSPFSGRSYEQYF
clone_size: NA; d_call: TRBD2; j_call: TRBJ2-3; v_call: TRBV20-1; cdr3_nt: TGCAGTGCCCCCCCAGCTAGCGGGAGCCCTGTATCGCGCACAGATACGCAGTATTTT; cdr3_aa: CSAPPASGSPVSRTDTQYF
clone_size: few; d_call: NA; j_call: TRBJ1-4; v_call: TRBV18; cdr3_nt: TGTGCCAGCTCACCGGGACGATTTAATGAAAAACTGTTTTTT; cdr3_aa: CASSPGRFNEKLFF
clone_size: NA; d_call: TRBD1; j_call: TRBJ2-3; v_call: TRBV9; cdr3_nt: TGTGCCAGCAGCAAAGAACAGGGGGCGCAATGGCGCACAGATACGCAGTATTTT; cdr3_aa: CASSKEQGAQWRTDTQYF
clone_size: NA; d_call: NA; j_call: TRBJ1-1; v_call: TRBV11-2; cdr3_nt: TGTGCCAGCAGCTTAGATTGGGGCTTGAACACTGAAGCTTTCTTT; cdr3_aa: CASSLDWGLNTEAFF
clone_size: NA; d_call: NA; j_call: TRBJ2-5; v_call: TRBV4-1; cdr3_nt: TGCGCCAGCAGCCACCTAACTACAGGGAACCAAGAGACCCAGTACTTC; cdr3_aa: CASSHLTTGNQETQYF
clone_size: NA; d_call: TRBD1; j_call: TRBJ1-1; v_call: TRBV5-1; cdr3_nt: TGCGCCAGCAGCTTGCTCACAGGGGGCGGGAATGAAGCTTTCTTT; cdr3_aa: CASSLLTGGGNEAFF
clone_size: few; d_call: NA; j_call: TRBJ2-3; v_call: TRBV12-3/TRBV12-4; cdr3_nt: TGTGCCAGCACCCCCCCGGAACCTTTGTGGCAGGCGACCACAGATACGCAGTATTTT; cdr3_aa: CASTPPEPLWQATTDTQYF
clone_size: few; d_call: TRBD1; j_call: TRBJ2-7; v_call: TRBV10-3; cdr3_nt: TGTGCCATCAGTGGAAAGGGGGACAGGGCCAGCTCCGAGCAGTACTTC; cdr3_aa: CAISGKGDRASSEQYF
clone_size: few; d_call: TRBD1; j_call: TRBJ2-7; v_call: TRBV5-1; cdr3_nt: TGCGCCAGCAGCATAACAGGGGGCGTGGAGTACTTC; cdr3_aa: CASSITGGVEYF
clone_size: few; d_call: TRBD1; j_call: TRBJ2-1; v_call: TRBV5-1; cdr3_nt: TGCGCCAGCAGCTTGGCCGCTGGGACAGGGCGAAGCTCCTACAATGAGCAGTTCTTC; cdr3_aa: CASSLAAGTGRSSYNEQFF
clone_size: NA; d_call: NA; j_call: TRBJ2-7; v_call: TRBV5-1; cdr3_nt: TGCGCCAGCAGCTTGACGGGACACCTGGAGCAGTACTTC; cdr3_aa: CASSLTGHLEQYF
clone_size: few; d_call: NA; j_call: TRBJ1-3; v_call: TRBV3-1; cdr3_nt: TGTGCCAGCAGCCAAGCCCGGGACTCTGGAAACACCATATATTTT; cdr3_aa: CASSQARDSGNTIYF
clone_size: NA; d_call: NA; j_call: TRBJ1-5; v_call: TRBV5-6; cdr3_nt: TGTGCCAGCAGCTTCCGAGGGTATAGCGATCAGCCCCAGCATTTT; cdr3_aa: CASSFRGYSDQPQHF
clone_size: NA; d_call: TRBD1; j_call: TRBJ2-2; v_call: TRBV24-1; cdr3_nt: TGTGCCACCAGGGGGACAGGGCCCGGGGAGCTGTTTTTT; cdr3_aa: CATRGTGPGELFF
clone_size: NA; d_call: TRBD1; j_call: TRBJ2-7; v_call: TRBV27; cdr3_nt: TGTGCCAGCAGTTTACGACAGGGGCAACTACACGAGCAGTACTTC; cdr3_aa: CASSLRQGQLHEQYF
clone_size: NA; d_call: NA; j_call: TRBJ2-1; v_call: TRBV12-3/TRBV12-4; cdr3_nt: TGTGCCAGCAGTTTAAACCCGGGGAGGGAGCAGTTCTTC; cdr3_aa: CASSLNPGREQFF
clone_size: few; d_call: NA; j_call: TRBJ1-3; v_call: TRBV15; cdr3_nt: TGTGCCACCAGCAGAGATCTAGGGATAAACACCATATATTTT; cdr3_aa: CATSRDLGINTIYF
clone_size: NA; d_call: NA; j_call: TRBJ2-5; v_call: TRBV3-1; cdr3_nt: TGTGCCAGCAGCCAAGATCATACTAGCTCGGAGACCCAGTACTTC; cdr3_aa: CASSQDHTSSETQYF
clone_size: NA; d_call: NA; j_call: TRBJ1-5; v_call: TRBV20-1; cdr3_nt: TGCAGTGCCGGGGGACCTAATCAGCCCCAGCATTTT; cdr3_aa: CSAGGPNQPQHF
clone_size: many; d_call: TRBD1; j_call: TRBJ1-2; v_call: TRBV7-2; cdr3_nt: TGTGCCAGCAGCTTAACAGGGGACCAACGGAATGGCTACACCTTC; cdr3_aa: CASSLTGDQRNGYTF